This T cell receptor beta chain was identified during a study of liver allograft versus peripheral blood T cells. At the level of the study: Transplanted-liver and recipient peripheral blood T cell receptor repertoires were compared. Study-wide points: Reportedly, liver allograft T cell receptor repertoires differed from peripheral blood ones.

TCRdb re-called the reads with MiXCR, one entry per CDR3 protein. This sample has more than 6,000 distinct CDR3 sequences, with around a sixth found just once. The CDR3 spans 15 residues. The germline CDR1 and CDR2 sequences are SGHKS and YYEKEE (reference sequence). V gave up 0 bases and J gave up 3 bases, with 10 bases separating them. This clonotype was recorded a few times. Its specificity is unknown. The receptor was derived from a human patient who had a liver transplant. Some T cells may have come from the graft donor. The J gene is TRBJ1-5, the V gene TRBV5-5; weak D call: TRBD1 (5 bases). The CDR3 reads CASSLAGGDNQPQHF. As DNA, the CDR3 is TGTGCCAGCAGCTTGGCCGGAGGGGACAATCAGCCCCAGCATTTT. Complete variable domain (other parts from reference TRBV5-5 and TRBJ1-5): DAGVTQSPTHLIKTRGQQVTLRCSPISGHKSVSWYQQVLGQGPQFIFQYYEKEERGRGNFPDRFSARQFPNYSSELNVNALLLGDSALYLCASSLAGGDNQPQHFGDGTRLSIL.